These T cell receptor beta chains were read from a single sample in a study of T cells in localized non-small cell lung cancer. Assay used: immunoSEQ multiplex PCR; TCRdb lists only in-frame clones, some missing. Of approximately 30,000 clones listed, approximately 88% are singletons. The source was peripheral blood mononuclear cells, collected before any cancer treatment. The receptors shown here come from a woman aged 35 to 70 with stage III lung adenocarcinoma. Both conserved end residues are part of each CDR3. A D gene is named only where the DNA matches it firmly. Clone size, where shown, is once, few, many, or a class for clones that have expanded.

>NA|TRBJ2-1|TRBD1|TRBV7-3
CASSLYQPLGGTGGGNEQFF
TGTGCCAGCAGCTTATATCAACCCCTTGGTGGGACAGGGGGAGGCAATGAGCAGTTCTTC
>NA|TRBJ1-1|TRBD1|TRBV5-4
CASSLGQGIVRNTEAFF
TGTGCCAGCAGCTTGGGACAGGGGATTGTCAGGAACACTGAAGCTTTCTTT
>NA|TRBJ2-3|TRBD1|TRBV5-5
CASSLDRGPTDTQYF
TGTGCCAGCAGCCTCGACAGGGGGCCGACAGATACGCAGTATTTT
>NA|TRBJ2-5|NA|TRBV27
CASSSLAGVEATQYF
TGTGCCAGCAGTTCACTAGCAGGAGTAGAAGCGACCCAGTACTTC
>few|TRBJ1-1|NA|TRBV27
CASSNRAYEAFF
TGTGCCAGCAGCAACAGGGCGTATGAAGCTTTCTTT
>few|TRBJ2-3|NA|TRBV6-4
CASSVAPTTDTQYF
TGTGCCAGCAGTGTTGCCCCCACCACAGATACGCAGTATTTT
>once|TRBJ1-3|TRBD1|TRBV6-4
CASSAGDRGSGNTIYF
TGTGCCAGCAGTGCCGGGGACAGGGGATCTGGAAACACCATATATTTT
>few|TRBJ2-3|NA|TRBV6-4
CASSGGRTDTQYF
TGTGCCAGCAGTGGGGGACGGACAGATACGCAGTATTTT
>few|TRBJ2-2|TRBD1|TRBV29-1
CSGRQGNGELFF
TGCAGCGGAAGACAGGGTAACGGGGAGCTGTTTTTT
>NA|TRBJ2-7|TRBD2|TRBV5-1
CASSSGLDREQYF
TGCGCCAGCAGCTCCGGACTAGATCGCGAGCAGTACTTC
>few|TRBJ2-7|NA|TRBV30
CAWRNPRASEHEQYF
TGTGCCTGGAGGAACCCTAGGGCTAGCGAGCACGAGCAGTACTTC
>NA|TRBJ1-1|NA|TRBV4-1
CASSHRQRNTEAFF
TGCGCCAGCAGCCATAGACAGAGGAACACTGAAGCTTTCTTT
>NA|TRBJ2-1|TRBD2|TRBV6-1
CASSERAGGRYNEQFF
TGTGCCAGCAGTGAACGAGCGGGAGGGAGGTACAATGAGCAGTTCTTC
>NA|TRBJ2-5|TRBD2|TRBV27
CASSERGLEETQYF
TGTGCCAGCAGTGAACGGGGACTAGAAGAGACCCAGTACTTC
>NA|TRBJ2-6|NA|TRBV19
CASSMMGRESGANVLTF
TGTGCCAGTAGTATGATGGGTCGGGAGTCTGGGGCCAACGTCCTGACTTTC
>NA|TRBJ2-7|TRBD2|TRBV5-1
CASSLDAGGFYEQYF
TGCGCCAGCAGCTTGGATGCGGGAGGATTCTACGAGCAGTACTTC
>once|TRBJ2-7|TRBD2|TRBV19
CASSIVSSGTSYEQYF
TGTGCCAGTAGTATCGTTTCCAGCGGGACCTCCTACGAGCAGTACTTC
>NA|TRBJ2-4|TRBD1|TRBV2
CASSPAGGNIQYF
TGTGCCAGCAGTCCCGCAGGGGGAAACATTCAGTACTTC
>few|TRBJ1-2|NA|TRBV2
CASSAAGVNDGYTF
TGTGCCAGCAGTGCCGCGGGGGTGAATGATGGCTACACCTTC
>few|TRBJ1-6|NA|TRBV5-1
CASSFNSPNSPLHF
TGCGCCAGCAGCTTCAATAGTCCCAATTCACCCCTCCACTTT
>NA|TRBJ1-2|NA|TRBV9
CASSVMPQGPRYTF
TGTGCCAGCAGCGTCATGCCGCAGGGTCCGCGCTACACCTTC
>NA|TRBJ2-2|NA|TRBV5-4
CASSLAGPRGELFF
TGTGCCAGCAGTTTGGCGGGGCCGCGAGGGGAGCTGTTTTTT
>once|TRBJ2-1|TRBD2|TRBV7-3
CASSSPRRPGTSGTSYNEQFF
TGTGCCAGCAGCTCCCCCCGCCGCCCAGGGACTAGCGGGACCTCCTACAATGAGCAGTTCTTC
>NA|TRBJ1-4|NA|TRBV28
CASSDSGATNEKLFF
TGTGCCAGCAGTGACTCGGGAGCAACTAATGAAAAACTGTTTTTT
>NA|TRBJ2-7|NA|TRBV29-1
CSVTGTDYEQYF
TGCAGCGTGACCGGGACCGACTACGAGCAGTACTTC
>NA|TRBJ1-3|NA|TRBV6-1
CASSVGSSGNTIYF
TGTGCCAGCAGTGTGGGGAGCTCTGGAAACACCATATATTTT
>NA|TRBJ1-2|NA|TRBV30
CAWSALVGGYTF
TGTGCCTGGAGTGCCCTAGTAGGTGGCTACACCTTC
>NA|TRBJ2-7|NA|TRBV6-6
CASRPKTTSSSEQYF
TGTGCCAGCAGACCGAAAACGACTAGTTCCTCCGAGCAGTACTTC
>NA|TRBJ2-1|TRBD2|TRBV6-5
CASTTGGYNEQFF
TGTGCCAGCACAACGGGAGGTTACAATGAGCAGTTCTTC
>NA|TRBJ2-5|NA|TRBV7-2
CASSSEQGQETQYF
TGTGCCAGCAGCTCTGAACAGGGACAAGAGACCCAGTACTTC
>few|TRBJ2-1|NA|TRBV9
CASSVGTYDNEQFF
TGTGCCAGCAGCGTAGGGACATATGACAATGAGCAGTTCTTC
>NA|TRBJ2-5|NA|TRBV5-1
CASSFTPSGTQYF
TGCGCCAGCAGCTTCACACCGTCTGGGACCCAGTACTTC
>NA|TRBJ2-7|NA|TRBV7-9
CASSPFPGGEQYF
TGTGCCAGCAGTCCCTTCCCCGGGGGAGAGCAGTACTTC
>NA|TRBJ1-5|NA|TRBV27
CASSSGREMANSNQPQHF
TGTGCCAGCAGCTCCGGGAGGGAGATGGCTAATAGCAATCAGCCCCAGCATTTT
>NA|TRBJ2-1|NA|TRBV7-9
CASSLARVLRSSYNEQFF
TGTGCCAGCAGCTTAGCGAGAGTGCTTCGAAGCTCCTACAATGAGCAGTTCTTC
>NA|TRBJ2-1|TRBD2|TRBV4-2
CASSQLLAGSYNEQFF
TGTGCCAGCAGCCAACTACTAGCGGGGTCCTACAATGAGCAGTTCTTC
>NA|TRBJ2-7|NA|TRBV10-2
CATSTGISYEQYF
TGCGCCACCAGTACAGGGATCTCCTACGAGCAGTACTTC
>NA|TRBJ2-6|NA|TRBV8-2
CGRPIITQSRANVLTF
TGTGGCAGACCAATAATAACACAAAGTCGGGCCAACGTCCTGACTTTC
>NA|TRBJ2-2|TRBD2|TRBV7-6
CASSLVSGRNTGELFF
TGTGCCAGCAGCCTCGTCAGCGGGAGGAACACCGGGGAGCTGTTTTTT
>NA|TRBJ2-2|NA|TRBV10-2
CASAGSVSGELFF
TGCGCCAGTGCCGGAAGCGTTTCCGGGGAGCTGTTTTTT
>NA|TRBJ2-3|NA|TRBV7-3
CASSPNGGSTDTQYF
TGTGCCAGCAGCCCCAACGGGGGCAGCACAGATACGCAGTATTTT
>NA|TRBJ2-3|NA|TRBV19
CASSIAGVGDTQYF
TGTGCCAGTAGTATCGCAGGGGTTGGGGATACGCAGTATTTT
>NA|TRBJ2-5|TRBD1|TRBV2
CASSEAPRGETQYF
TGTGCCAGCAGTGAAGCTCCCAGGGGGGAGACCCAGTACTTC
>NA|TRBJ2-1|TRBD2|TRBV10-1
CASSESSAGGLDQFF
TGCGCCAGCAGTGAGTCATCGGCGGGAGGCCTAGACCAGTTCTTC
>NA|TRBJ2-2|TRBD2|TRBV27
CASSFPRGQREGVGELFF
TGTGCCAGCAGTTTCCCGAGGGGCCAGCGGGAGGGGGTCGGGGAGCTGTTTTTT
>NA|TRBJ1-3|NA|TRBV18
CASSLAARSGNTIYF
TGTGCCAGCTCTCTCGCGGCCCGCTCTGGAAACACCATATATTTT
>NA|TRBJ2-4|NA|TRBV28
CASMGAVKNIQYF
TGTGCCAGCATGGGGGCAGTAAAAAACATTCAGTACTTC
>NA|TRBJ1-5|NA|TRBV15
CATSRPSNQPQHF
TGTGCCACCAGCAGACCCAGCAATCAGCCCCAGCATTTT
>NA|TRBJ2-7|TRBD1|TRBV9
CASSGSPGQGVEQYF
TGTGCCAGCAGCGGATCGCCGGGACAGGGGGTCGAGCAGTACTTC
>NA|TRBJ2-7|NA|TRBV30
CAWSVTGIRDYEQYF
TGTGCCTGGAGTGTTACTGGGATCAGAGATTACGAGCAGTACTTC
>NA|TRBJ2-3|TRBD2|TRBV7-2
CASTPGRGVTDTQYF
TGTGCCAGCACCCCGGGTCGGGGGGTGACAGATACGCAGTATTTT
>NA|TRBJ1-1|NA|TRBV6-5
CASNTGTWDTEAFF
TGTGCCAGCAACACCGGGACCTGGGATACTGAAGCTTTCTTT
>NA|TRBJ2-1|TRBD2|TRBV6-5
CSSSGRANEQFF
TGTTCATCTAGCGGGAGGGCCAATGAGCAGTTCTTC
>NA|TRBJ2-3|TRBD2|TRBV19
CASSHSSGGVPDTQYF
TGTGCCAGTAGTCACTCCAGCGGGGGGGTGCCAGATACGCAGTATTTT